This TCR beta chain was captured in a study of T-cell memory formation after mild COVID-19. Study-wide findings and caveats: Whereas later expanders leaned CD4+, clones contracting day 15 to 85 showed a balanced CD4/CD8 makeup.

The CDR3 totals 15 residues. Germline CDR1 and CDR2: SGHVS and FNYEAQ. The ends were cut back, 0 bases at V and 7 bases at J, with 13 bases in the middle. TCRdb redid the calling of the 5' RACE reads with MiXCR, one entry per CDR3 protein. Here the sample spans around 440,000 distinct CDR3 sequences, roughly 20% being singletons. Comments on this clonotype: Antigen specificity is unknown.

Source material: PBMCs or a T cell subset sorted from them (not recorded which). The V gene is TRBV7-6, the J gene TRBJ1-3; no definite D call. The source of this sequence is an adult woman who had mild COVID-19 (a few samples of this study predate the infection). Cell type and time point are not known. The CDR3 reads CASSLARAAGNTIYF. The DNA for the CDR3 is TGTGCCAGCAGCTTAGCGAGGGCAGCCGGGAACACCATATATTTT.